These T cell receptor beta chains were read from a single sample in a study of OX40 agonist ivuxolimab in advanced cancers. Here immunoSEQ multiplex PCR was the method, and the copy in TCRdb shows in-frame clones only, minus some. The sample has around 60,000 clones; less than 95% are singletons. The sequencing here drew on CD4+ or CD8+ T cells sorted from blood, taken in a trial of the OX40 agonist ivuxolimab. These TCRs come from an adult with an advanced solid tumor such as melanoma, head and neck, liver or kidney cancer. Each CDR3 is given with its conserved first and last residue. Each record gives: J gene, D gene, V gene, CDR3 DNA, CDR3 protein. A D gene is named only where the DNA matches it firmly.

J: TRBJ2-7; D: TRBD2; V: TRBV5-1; DNA: TGCGCCAGAATACTTGAGGGACTAGCGGGAATTCGGGGCGAGCAGTACTTC; CDR3: CARILEGLAGIRGEQYF
J: TRBJ2-3; D: -; V: TRBV9; DNA: TGTGCCAGCAGCGTTTCGGCAGGGACCAGCACAGATACGCAGTATTTT; CDR3: CASSVSAGTSTDTQYF
J: TRBJ2-6; D: -; V: TRBV4-3; DNA: TGCGCCAGCAGCAAAGATGAGGGGGTCCTCTCTGGGGCCAACGTCCTGACTTTC; CDR3: CASSKDEGVLSGANVLTF
J: TRBJ2-7; D: TRBD2; V: TRBV7-9; DNA: TGTGCCAGCAGCCCCGTGAGCGGGACCTACGAGCAGTACTTC; CDR3: CASSPVSGTYEQYF
J: TRBJ1-5; D: -; V: TRBV27; DNA: TGTGCCAGCAGTTTCACTGGCGGCAATCAGCCCCAGCATTTT; CDR3: CASSFTGGNQPQHF
J: TRBJ2-5; D: -; V: TRBV19; DNA: TGTGCCAGTAGCGGCGGAGGAGGGGCCGAGACCCAGTACTTC; CDR3: CASSGGGGAETQYF
J: TRBJ2-5; D: TRBD2; V: TRBV5-4; DNA: TGTGCCAGCAGCTTGGCCTTCAGGACTAGCGGGAGTGGTGAGACCCAGTACTTC; CDR3: CASSLAFRTSGSGETQYF
J: TRBJ2-3; D: TRBD2; V: TRBV7-2; DNA: TGTGCCAGCAGCTTGGGACTAGCGGGAGAGGCAGATACGCAGTATTTT; CDR3: CASSLGLAGEADTQYF
J: TRBJ1-4; D: -; V: TRBV10-1; DNA: TGCGCCAGCAAGAATGGAGGGGTGGGGACTAATGAAAAACTGTTTTTT; CDR3: CASKNGGVGTNEKLFF
J: TRBJ1-5; D: -; V: TRBV19; DNA: TGTGCCAGTAGCCCTAGCCTGGGGTATAGCAATCAGCCCCAGCATTTT; CDR3: CASSPSLGYSNQPQHF
J: TRBJ1-3; D: -; V: TRBV7-8; DNA: TGTGCCAGCAGCTTAGATCTGGGCTCTGGAAACACCATATATTTT; CDR3: CASSLDLGSGNTIYF